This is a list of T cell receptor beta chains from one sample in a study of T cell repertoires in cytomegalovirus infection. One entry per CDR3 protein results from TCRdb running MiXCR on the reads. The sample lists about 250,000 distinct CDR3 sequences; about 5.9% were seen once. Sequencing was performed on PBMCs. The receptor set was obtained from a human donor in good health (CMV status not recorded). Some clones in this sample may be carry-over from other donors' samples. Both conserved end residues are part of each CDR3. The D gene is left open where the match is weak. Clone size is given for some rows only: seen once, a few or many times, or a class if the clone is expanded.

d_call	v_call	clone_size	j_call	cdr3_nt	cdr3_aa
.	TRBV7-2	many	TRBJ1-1	TGTGCCAGCAGCTTAGCGCCCCCGGACACTGAAGCTTTCTTT	CASSLAPPDTEAFF
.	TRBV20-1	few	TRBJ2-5	TGCAGTCCTGGGGGGGACAGAAGGGAGACCCAGTACTTC	CSPGGDRRETQYF
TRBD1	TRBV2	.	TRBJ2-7	TGTGCCAGCAGCGACGGACAGGGGGACTACGAGCAGTACTTC	CASSDGQGDYEQYF
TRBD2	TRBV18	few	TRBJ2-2	TGTGCCAGCTCACCACAAGCTAGCGGAAACACCGGGGAGCTGTTTTTT	CASSPQASGNTGELFF
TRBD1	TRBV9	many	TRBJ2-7	TGTGCCAGCAGCGGCTCCGGACAGGGGTGGTCCGAGCAGTACTTC	CASSGSGQGWSEQYF
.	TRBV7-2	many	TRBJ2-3	TGTGCCAGCAGCCTGACTCACGACCCTGCTACAGATACGCAGTATTTT	CASSLTHDPATDTQYF
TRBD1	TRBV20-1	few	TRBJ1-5	TGCAGTGCTAGAGTTCCCGGACAGGGGTATCAGCCCCAGCATTTT	CSARVPGQGYQPQHF
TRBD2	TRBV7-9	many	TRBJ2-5	TGTGCCAGCAGCACGGCGAGACTAGCGGCGGAGACCCAGTACTTC	CASSTARLAAETQYF
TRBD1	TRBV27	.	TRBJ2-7	TGTGCCAGCAGTTTATCGACAGGGGGCGAATGGTACGAGCAGTACTTC	CASSLSTGGEWYEQYF
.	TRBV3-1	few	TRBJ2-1	TGTGCCAGCAGCTTACAGGGGGGGAGCAACCTCCCCGTGTTCTTC	CASSLQGGSNLPVFF
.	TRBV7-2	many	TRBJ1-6	TGTGCCAGCAGCTTAAAAGGGGTCCTCTATAATTCACCCCTCCACTTT	CASSLKGVLYNSPLHF
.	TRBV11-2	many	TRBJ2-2	TGTGCCAGCAGGGCCCCGGGTAGAACGAACACCGGGGAGCTGTTTTTT	CASRAPGRTNTGELFF
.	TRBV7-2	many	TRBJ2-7	TGTGCCAGCAGCTTAACAAGGACCCTTGGGGACGAGCAGTACTTC	CASSLTRTLGDEQYF
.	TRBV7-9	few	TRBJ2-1	TGTGCCAGCAGCTTCTCCATAGGGGATGAGCAGTTCTTC	CASSFSIGDEQFF
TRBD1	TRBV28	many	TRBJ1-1	TGTGCCAGCAGTTCCCCGGGACAGGGGGTTGACACTGAAGCTTTCTTT	CASSSPGQGVDTEAFF
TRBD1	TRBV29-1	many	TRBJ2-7	TGCAGCGCCTCGGGACAGGGTGCCAACGAGCAGTACTTC	CSASGQGANEQYF
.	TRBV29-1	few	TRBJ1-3	TGCAGCGTCTGGACTGCTGCTGGAAACACCATATATTTT	CSVWTAAGNTIYF
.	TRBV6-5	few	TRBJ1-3	TGTGCCAGCAGTCAACCGACCGGGGCCCGTGGAAACACCATATATTTT	CASSQPTGARGNTIYF
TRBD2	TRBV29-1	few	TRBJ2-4	TGCAGCGTTTCGAGCGGGGGTTCAGCCAAAAACATTCAGTACTTC	CSVSSGGSAKNIQYF
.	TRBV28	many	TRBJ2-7	TGTGCCAGCAGTCCTTCGACAATACTATGGGATGAGCAGTACTTC	CASSPSTILWDEQYF
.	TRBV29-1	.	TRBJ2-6	TGCAGCGTTGAGGGAGCCTCTGGGGCCAACGTCCTGACTTTC	CSVEGASGANVLTF
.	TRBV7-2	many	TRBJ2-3	TGTGCCAGCAGCTCTTGGGCCTTTGAGGCCCAGTATTTT	CASSSWAFEAQYF
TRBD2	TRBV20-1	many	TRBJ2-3	TGCAGTGCTAGATCACTAGCGGGGGGTGCAGATACGCAGTATTTT	CSARSLAGGADTQYF
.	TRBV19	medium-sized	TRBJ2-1	TGTGCCAGTACCCAGGGACGGACTGGACTTTACAATGAGCAGTTCTTC	CASTQGRTGLYNEQFF
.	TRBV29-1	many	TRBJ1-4	TGCAGCGCGAAACTAACTAATGAAAAACTGTTTTTT	CSAKLTNEKLFF
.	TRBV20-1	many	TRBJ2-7	TGCAGTGCTAGATCCCCCCTAGCCTACGAGCAGTACTTC	CSARSPLAYEQYF
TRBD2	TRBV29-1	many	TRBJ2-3	TGCAGCGTTGAAGAGGGAGGGGCGGGGATCACAGATACGCAGTATTTT	CSVEEGGAGITDTQYF
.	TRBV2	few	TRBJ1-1	TGTGCCAAAAACGAAGGGTTCCCGGGTGAAGCTTTCTTT	CAKNEGFPGEAFF
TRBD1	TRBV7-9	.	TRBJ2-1	TGTGCCAGCAGCTATTCGACAGGGGCTAATGAGCAGTTCTTC	CASSYSTGANEQFF
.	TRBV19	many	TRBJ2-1	TGTGCCAGTAGTATAGTAACCCCGCGGGGGACAGGGCAGTTCTTC	CASSIVTPRGTGQFF
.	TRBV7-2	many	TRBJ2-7	TGTGCCAGCAGCCACGGGAGTTACTACGAGCAGTACTTC	CASSHGSYYEQYF
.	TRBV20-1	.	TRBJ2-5	TGCAGTGCTAGAGTGGGGGGGCAGGGCGAGACCCAGTACTTC	CSARVGGQGETQYF
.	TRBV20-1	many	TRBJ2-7	TGCAGTGCTAGAGGACGGGCCCTGGGGAGCGCCGAGCAGTACTTC	CSARGRALGSAEQYF
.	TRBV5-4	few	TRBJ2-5	TGTGCCAGCAGCTTGGTCTTTTCAGGGCTGGAAGCCCAGTACTTC	CASSLVFSGLEAQYF
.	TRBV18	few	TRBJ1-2	TGTGCCAGCTCACCCCCCTCGGGACGTGGGTACACCTTC	CASSPPSGRGYTF
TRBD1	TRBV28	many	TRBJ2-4	TGTGCCAGCAGCCTCATGGACAGGGGGGAAAGAAACATTCAGTACTTC	CASSLMDRGERNIQYF
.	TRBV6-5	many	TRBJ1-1	TGTGCCAGCAGTTACGACCTTTTCATAACTGAAGCTTTCTTT	CASSYDLFITEAFF
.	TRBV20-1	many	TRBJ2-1	TGCAGTGCTAGTGGGGGAATTCTAGGCAATGAGCAGTTCTTC	CSASGGILGNEQFF
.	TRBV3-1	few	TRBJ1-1	TGTGCCAGCAGCCAGGCAGGGGCGAACACTGAAGCTTTCTTT	CASSQAGANTEAFF
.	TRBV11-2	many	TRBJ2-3	TGTGCCAGCAGCTTAGTGCGGGTTGTGACAGATACGCAGTATTTT	CASSLVRVVTDTQYF
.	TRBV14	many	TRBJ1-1	TGTGCCAGCAGCCAAGACCCCGTCAGGCCGACTGAAGCTTTCTTT	CASSQDPVRPTEAFF
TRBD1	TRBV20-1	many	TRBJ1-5	TGCAGTGCTGCAGCGGACAGGATCGGCAATCAGCCCCAGCATTTT	CSAAADRIGNQPQHF
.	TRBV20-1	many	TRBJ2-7	TGCAGTGCTAAGGCATTAGCGACTAGTCCCTACGAGCAGTACTTC	CSAKALATSPYEQYF
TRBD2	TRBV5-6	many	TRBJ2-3	TGTGCCAGCAGCTCTAATTACCTAGCGGGGGGCACAGACAGCACAGATACGCAGTATTTT	CASSSNYLAGGTDSTDTQYF
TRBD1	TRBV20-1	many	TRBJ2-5	TGCAGTGCTGTCCCGGGACAGGGGGCGCAAGAGACCCAGTACTTC	CSAVPGQGAQETQYF
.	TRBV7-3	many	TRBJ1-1	TGTGCCAGCAGCTTAAATGGGGGAGGCACTGAAGCTTTCTTT	CASSLNGGGTEAFF
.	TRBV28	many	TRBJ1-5	TGTGCCACCAAGTGGGGAGGCAATCAGCCCCAGCATTTT	CATKWGGNQPQHF
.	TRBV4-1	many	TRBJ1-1	TGCGCCAGCAGCCAAGACGCCGGGACCCTCCCTCGGGAAGCTTTCTTT	CASSQDAGTLPREAFF
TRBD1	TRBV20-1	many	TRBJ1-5	TGCAGTGCTAGCAGGGGGGTCGGGCAGCCCCAGCATTTT	CSASRGVGQPQHF
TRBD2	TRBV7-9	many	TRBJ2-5	TGTGCCAGCAGTTTCAGCGGACTAGCGGGCCAAGAGACCCAGTACTTC	CASSFSGLAGQETQYF
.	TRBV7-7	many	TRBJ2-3	TGTGCTAGCAGCGCCACAGGGTTGACAGATACGCAGTATTTT	CASSATGLTDTQYF
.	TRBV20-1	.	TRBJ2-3	TGCAGTGCTAGAGAGCTACAGGGAACGCAGTATTTT	CSARELQGTQYF
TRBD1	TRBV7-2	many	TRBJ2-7	TGTGCCAGCAGCACAAATGGCGGGACAGGAGCCTACGAGCAGTACTTC	CASSTNGGTGAYEQYF